This T cell receptor (beta chain) originates from a study of PD-L1 blockade in urothelial cancer (dated by TCRdb to about 2017). At the level of the whole study: Every patient began therapy in 2014 and was given atezolizumab 1,200 mg intravenously every 3 weeks. An ECOG performance status of 0 or 1 was recorded for the patients, and 0 to 3 prior chemotherapy regimens had been received by the patients. Whole exome sequencing and RNA sequencing of pretreatment tumors were performed alongside TCR sequencing in the same patients. About 85% of the roughly 29 patients were males with bladder-origin urothelial cancer, and about 65% of the roughly 30 reported a prior smoking history. Pretreatment tumor samples, along with matched peripheral blood serially collected before and after atezolizumab treatment, were subjected to TCR sequencing. A median of approximately 140,000 T cells and 83,000 or so unique TCRs was obtained from blood samples, and a median clonality of about 0.08 was observed. Durable clinical benefit was achieved by nine patients but not by the remaining 20. Durable clinical benefit was defined as a progression-free survival longer than 6 months, and TCR features were additionally tested against progression-free survival and overall survival. Over 28 patients had pretreatment blood TCR-seq, roughly 25 had at least one posttreatment blood collection, and roughly 25 had tumor TCR-seq. Blood samples were analyzed 3 weeks after the start of treatment (second dose) and 6 weeks after the start of treatment. An exploratory multi-omic analysis was conducted of the somatic, immune and clinical correlates of response to PD-L1 blockade with atezolizumab in urothelial cancer.

To estimate absolute template abundance from read counts, synthetic TCR analog templates were spiked into each PCR. The immunoSEQ assay was used to amplify TCRbeta CDR3 regions from genomic DNA with bias-controlled V and J gene primers. Sequencing of rearranged TCRbeta segments was done at approximately 20X coverage. The authors' analysis ran thus. Clustering was used to correct sequencing errors, and CDR3s were annotated against IMGT so that V, D and J genes could be assigned. Downstream analyses used only productive TCRbeta rearrangements and left out out-of-frame or stop-codon sequences. To compute clonality, Shannon entropy was normalized by the log of the number of unique productive sequences and then subtracted from one. Fisher's exact test with Benjamini-Hochberg correction, at a threshold of adjusted p below 0.01, was used to find clones that differed between time points or between blood and tumor. The table was pulled from immuneACCESS by TCRdb, which kept in-frame rearrangements only. Such tables lose some clones; where checked, under half of the loss comes from unresolved V genes, and the rest has no known cause. The DNA gave D and trimming, while V, J and clone size come from that table. A total of 40,000 to 45,000 clones appear in this sample, around 90% of them only once. 5.5% to 8% of the sample is held by the ten biggest clonotypes.

A note on this clone: The antigen it recognizes is unknown. Qualities for individual bases were not recorded, and no much larger clone is one base off.

Overall study results and their limits: Because the sample size was small (n of about 29) and many of the analyses were exploratory, the results are meant to be hypothesis-generating. Improved progression-free and overall survival was found to be associated with pretreatment peripheral blood TCR clonality below the median. Among patients with durable benefit, tumor-associated TCR clones showed greater expansion in peripheral blood 3 weeks after treatment started (n ≈ 21, p = 0.022).

In the paper's terms, the time point label means: peripheral blood 6 weeks after treatment start. The cohort comprised roughly 30 patients with locally advanced or metastatic urothelial carcinoma treated at Memorial Sloan Kettering on a trial protocol. Peripheral blood mononuclear cells were collected pretreatment and during treatment, with between 1 and 8 total time points obtained per patient. The Qiagen DNeasy Blood extraction kit was used to purify genomic DNA from total PBMCs and from tumor samples. PBMCs were collected pretreatment and during treatment, and were isolated and stored as previously described. The starting material was PBMCs, obtained around atezolizumab (anti-PD-L1) treatment. This TCR was sampled from a man aged 70 or older with urothelial cancer.

The CDR3 reads as follows: CASSQDPGELFF. The bases are TGCGCCAGCAGCCAGGATCCCGGGGAGCTGTTTTTT. The chain is assembled from TRBV5-1 and TRBJ2-2; the D gene assignment is ambiguous. Deletion took 4 bases off V and 6 bases off J, with a span of 7 bases between the germline ends. Including the terminal cysteine and phenylalanine, the CDR3 comprises 12 residues. Of all the DNA, just the CDR3 is kept, 36 bases in frame from base 1. CDR1 and CDR2 are drawn from the germline V gene: SGHRS, YFSETQ.